The 5 T cell receptor beta chains in this list originate from one sample, sequenced in a study of T cells after yellow fever vaccination. TCRdb passed the 5' RACE reads through MiXCR, listing each CDR3 protein once. The sample records around 120,000 distinct CDR3 sequences, about 15% being singletons. Sequenced here: CD8+ T cells sorted from PBMCs, sampled 5 days after the yellow fever booster vaccination. Receptors were obtained from a young man who received the YFV17D yellow fever vaccine.

The V and J genes are TRBV7-2 and TRBJ2-3; 8 nucleotides match TRBD2. V gave up 5 bases and J gave up 3 bases; unmatched junction bases: 7. The V gene's germline CDR1 is SGHTA and CDR2 FQGNSA. The CDR3 has 15 amino acids. The DNA for the CDR3 is TGTGCCAGCAGCGTAACCGGGACTAGGACAGATACGCAGTATTTT. Protein sequence: CASSVTGTRTDTQYF.

This clonotype came up a few times. This rearrangement joins TRBV5-5 to TRBJ1-5; TRBD1 aligns across 9 bases. This CDR3 has 16 residues. Trimming at V came to 2 bases and at J to 3 bases, leaving 6 bases not matched to a gene. Germline V CDR1 and CDR2: SGHKS, YYEKEE (reference sequence). CDR3 sequence reads: CASSFRDRAYNQPQHF. The CDR3 bases are TGTGCCAGCAGCTTCCGGGACAGGGCATACAATCAGCCCCAGCATTTT.

This clonotype has a handful of counts. The chain employs TRBV20-1 and TRBJ2-7, with D possibly TRBD1 on 6 matching bases. V lost 6 bases and J 0 bases, leaving 12 bases between the germline ends. The CDR3 covers 13 residues. The germline CDR1 and CDR2 sequences are DFQATT and SNEGSKA (reference sequence). The CDR3 DNA is TGCAGTGCACCCCGACAGGACTCCTACGAGCAGTACTTC. It is translated as CSAPRQDSYEQYF.

This clonotype has only a few counts. The chain links TRBV29-1 to TRBJ2-1; D ambiguous. Deletions cut 4 bases from V and 2 bases from J, with 9 bases between. This CDR3 region has 13 residues. In germline, CDR1 is SQVTM, CDR2 ANQGSEA. CDR3 sequence (DNA): TGCAGCGTTGTTAGTTTCGCCTACAATGAGCAGTTCTTC. Amino acid sequence: CSVVSFAYNEQFF.

A few counts support this clonotype. J is TRBJ1-2 and V is TRBV3-1; D remains unclear. This CDR3 is built from 14 residues. Between the trimmed V and J ends, which lost 0 bases and 7 bases, there was a span of 12 bases. Germline CDR1 and CDR2: LGHDT and YNNKEL (reference sequence). The CDR3 sequence: CASSQDRPVSGYTF. The CDR3 DNA is TGTGCCAGCAGCCAAGATCGGCCAGTAAGTGGCTACACCTTC.